This T cell receptor (beta chain) is drawn from a study of chemoradiotherapy in HPV16-positive cancers. General study findings and limits: Candidate HPV-specific clones and E7-related TCR motifs grew in tumor during treatment. Functional assays defining HPV-specific T cells used only a couple of HPV16-positive patients.

Germline-derived CDR1 and CDR2 are SGHNT and YYREEE (reference sequence). This CDR3 contains 15 residues. After removal of 5 bases from V and 7 bases from J, the junction contained 10 bases not matched to a gene. Produced via immunoSEQ multiplex PCR; TCRdb's table is partial and in-frame only. The sample lists about 10,000 clones; approximately 70% were seen once. Notes on this clone: Its antigen remains unidentified.

The chain employs TRBV5-4 and TRBJ1-2; 11 bases align to TRBD1. The receptor was isolated from a human donor with HPV-associated anogenital cancer. Specimen collection occurred from a patient who underwent chemoradiotherapy. CDR3 protein: CASSQAAGQGVGYTF. The CDR3 bases are TGTGCCAGCAGTCAAGCCGCGGGACAGGGGGTTGGCTACACCTTC.